The 32 T cell receptor beta chains in this list originate from one sample, sequenced in a study of T-cell memory formation after mild COVID-19. TCRdb reanalysed the 5' RACE reads using MiXCR and keeps one entry per CDR3 protein. The table shows approximately 260,000 distinct CDR3 sequences, with about 20% occurring only once. Material: PBMCs or a T cell subset sorted from them (not recorded which). These receptors came from a man between 18 and 29 years old who had mild COVID-19 (a few samples of this study predate the infection). Cell type and time point are not known.

This chain uses TRBV6-2 or TRBV6-3 with TRBJ1-6; 10 positions match TRBD1. Germline V lookup: CDR1 MNHEY, CDR2 SVGEGT. J lost 4 bases, V lost 5 bases, and 5 bases had no gene match. The CDR3 loop spans 16 amino acids. This chain's CDR3 is CASSLRTGGYNSPLHF. In DNA, the CDR3 is TGTGCCAGCAGTCTACGGACAGGGGGTTATAATTCACCCCTCCACTTT.

The CDR3 region has the DNA TGTGCCAGCACCAATTACAGGGATGGACAGCCCCAGCATTTT. Translating it yields CASTNYRDGQPQHF. The rearrangement uses TRBV5-5 and TRBJ1-5; TRBD1 might be the D (6 bases). The CDR3 runs 14 residues. The germline gives CDR1 SGHKS, CDR2 YYEKEE (reference sequence). Trimming removed 6 bases at V and 7 bases at J, with 17 bases between.

This chain joins TRBV7-9 and TRBJ1-1; a weak D match, TRBD1 (5 bases). Germline CDR1 and CDR2: SEHNR and FQNEAQ (reference sequence). This CDR3 has 14 amino acids. The ends were cut back, 6 bases at V and 4 bases at J, with 15 bases in the middle. CDR3 nucleotides: TGTGCCAGCAGGCCGGGGGGTTCCGGCACTGAAGCTTTCTTT. This gives the protein CASRPGGSGTEAFF.

The chain joins TRBV3-1 to TRBJ2-2; D remains ambiguous. CDR3 size: 13 residues. With 0 bases removed from V and 4 bases from J, the gap between germline ends came to 3 bases. Germline V gene lookup returns CDR1 LGHDT and CDR2 YNNKEL (reference sequence). The CDR3 coding sequence is TGTGCCAGCAGCCAAGAGTTCACCGGGGAGCTGTTTTTT. It specifies CASSQEFTGELFF.

J is TRBJ1-1 and V is TRBV11-2, with D unresolved. From germline, CDR1 is SGHAT and CDR2 FQNNGV. V lost 3 bases and J 0 bases, leaving 11 bases between the germline ends. The CDR3 spans 15 residues. This CDR3 reads CASSLGLFMNTEAFF. The CDR3 nucleotides are TGTGCCAGCAGCTTGGGCCTATTTATGAACACTGAAGCTTTCTTT.

V gene TRBV20-1 combines with J gene TRBJ2-2, with 10 bases that match TRBD1. The CDR3 contains 15 residues. The J segment lost 3 bases and the V segment lost 1 base, leaving 2 bases of the junction unmatched. CDR1 is DFQATT and CDR2 is SNEGSKA in the germline V gene (reference sequence). The CDR3 sequence: CSARVGQGYTGELFF. In nucleotides, the CDR3 is TGCAGTGCTAGAGTGGGACAGGGGTACACCGGGGAGCTGTTTTTT.

V usage is TRBV7-2 and J usage is TRBJ2-5; D may match TRBD1 or TRBD2 (6 bases each). The CDR3 is 16 residues long. The V end lost 3 bases, the J end lost 5 bases, and 19 bases lay between the germline ends. Germline V gene data show CDR1 as SGHTA and CDR2 as FQGNSA. The CDR3 coding sequence is TGTGCCAGCAGCTTGCCCGGGGGCGCGGGGAGGGAGACCCAGTACTTC. The encoded protein is CASSLPGGAGRETQYF.

This chain connects TRBV11-2 to TRBJ1-2; D possibly corresponds to TRBD1 (6 bases). Germline V gene sequence: CDR1 SGHAT, CDR2 FQNNGV. There are 14 residues in the CDR3. Trimming took 1 base from V and 3 from J, leaving 9 bases between them. This CDR3 reads CASSLARTDYGYTF. In DNA, the CDR3 is TGTGCCAGCAGCTTAGCGCGGACAGACTATGGCTACACCTTC. The full variable domain, with the rest looked up from reference TRBV11-2 and TRBJ1-2, is EAGVAQSPRYKIIEKRQSVAFWCNPISGHATLYWYQQILGQGPKLLIQFQNNGVVDDSQLPKDRFSAERLKGVDSTLKIQPAKLEDSAVYLCASSLARTDYGYTFGSGTRLTVV.

The sample holds many counts of this clonotype. This chain links TRBV12-3 or TRBV12-4 with TRBJ2-2; D possibly corresponds to TRBD1 (6 bases). The CDR3 runs 15 residues. Deletions cut 6 bases from V and 1 base from J, with 12 bases between. CDR3: CASSQGSLNTGELFF. DNA for the CDR3: TGTGCCAGCAGCCAGGGGTCCCTGAACACCGGGGAGCTGTTTTTT.

The V call is TRBV12-3 or TRBV12-4, the J call TRBJ2-3, with 13 bases identical to TRBD2. The trim removed 0 bases at V and 6 bases at J, leaving 6 bases unmatched. The CDR3 is 17 amino acids. As DNA, the CDR3 is TGTGCCAGCAGTTTAGCGCGACTAGCGGGGGGCGATGATACGCAGTATTTT. As protein: CASSLARLAGGDDTQYF.

The V call is TRBV9, the J call TRBJ2-5; perhaps TRBD2 as D (5 bases). Germline CDR1 reads SGDLS; CDR2 reads YYNGEE. This CDR3 is 14 amino acids long. V was pared by 3 bases and J by 6 bases, with 15 bases between. CDR3 residues: CASSGDGGLQTQYF. DNA of the CDR3: TGTGCCAGCAGCGGGGATGGCGGGCTACAGACCCAGTACTTC.

This clonotype has more than one count but fewer than ten. A read error may produce the germline difference seen at one junction end. The chain combines TRBV7-7 with TRBJ2-5; D is unresolved. The CDR3 has 13 amino acids. The V gene's germline CDR1 is SSHAT and CDR2 FNYEAQ (reference sequence). Here the CDR3 reads CASSLQGFETQYF. The CDR3 coding sequence is TGTGCTAGCAGCTTACAAGGGTTTGAGACCCAGTACTTC.

The chain has TRBV7-8 and TRBJ1-5; D is possibly TRBD1 (6 bases). Germline CDR1 is SGHVS and CDR2 is FQNEAQ. The CDR3 sequence is 15 residues long. The V and J ends lost 5 bases and 5 bases respectively, with 16 bases between them. The CDR3 bases are TGTGCCAGCAGCCGGGGCAGGGGAACGGATCAGCCCCAGCATTTT. It specifies CASSRGRGTDQPQHF. The variable domain in full, completed from reference TRBV7-8 and TRBJ1-5, reads GAGVSQSPRYKVAKRGQDVALRCDPISGHVSLFWYQQALGQGPEFLTYFQNEAQLDKSGLPSDRFFAERPEGSVSTLKIQRTQQEDSAVYLCASSRGRGTDQPQHFGDGTRLSIL.

This clonotype was seen a few times. The chain joins TRBV12-3 or TRBV12-4 to TRBJ2-3, with D possibly matching TRBD2 (6 bases). V shed 7 bases and J shed 4 bases, with 12 bases lying between them. The CDR3 is 13 amino acids. CDR3 sequence (DNA): TGTGCCAGCACCTCCCCGGGGGCAGATACGCAGTATTTT. It encodes CASTSPGADTQYF.

This clonotype was observed a handful of times. The chain joins TRBV6-5 to TRBJ1-2; TRBD1 is a possible D gene (5 bases). Between the trimmed V and J ends, which lost 2 bases and 8 bases, there was a span of 15 bases. The CDR3 has 14 amino acids. The germline gives CDR1 MNHEY, CDR2 SVGAGI. CDR3 bases: TGTGCCAGCAGTTACAATACGGGGGAATTCGGCTACACCTTC. Its translation is CASSYNTGEFGYTF.

This clonotype was seen only once. The V call is TRBV12-3 or TRBV12-4, the J call TRBJ1-5, with D unclear. The CDR3 is made up of 13 amino acids. V dropped 6 bases and J dropped 7 bases, with 13 bases sitting between them. CDR3 region: CASSRGREQPQHF. The CDR3 DNA sequence: TGTGCCAGCAGCCGGGGAAGGGAGCAGCCCCAGCATTTT.

V is TRBV7-8 and J is TRBJ1-1, with unresolved D. The length of the CDR3 is 12 residues. Germline V lookup: CDR1 SGHVS, CDR2 FQNEAQ. Trimming cost V 6 bases and J 10 bases, with 15 bases left between them. CDR3 amino acids: CASSPPLGRAFF. The CDR3 nucleotides read TGTGCCAGCAGTCCACCCCTCGGCAGAGCTTTCTTT.

This clonotype showed up just a few times. The CDR3 DNA reads TGCAGTGCTAGAGGACTAGCGGGAACAGAGACCCAGTACTTC. Translated: CSARGLAGTETQYF. This chain uses TRBV20-1 with TRBJ2-5; 11 bases map to TRBD2. This CDR3 is built from 14 residues. J was trimmed by 4 bases and V by 1 base; bases with no gene match: 2. The germline V gene has CDR1 DFQATT and CDR2 SNEGSKA (reference sequence).

The V and J genes are TRBV7-9 and TRBJ2-1; 12 bases line up with TRBD2. V gave up 5 bases and J gave up 1 base; unmatched junction bases: 15. There are 20 residues in the CDR3. Germline CDR1 reads SEHNR; CDR2 reads FQNEAQ (reference sequence). The CDR3 loop reads CASSKQKLAGGTYSYNEQFF. CDR3 sequence (DNA): TGTGCCAGCAGCAAACAGAAGCTAGCGGGGGGGACTTATTCCTACAATGAGCAGTTCTTC.

This clonotype was seen only a few times. The V gene is TRBV28, the J gene TRBJ1-5, with 10 bases identical to TRBD1. The trim removed 5 bases at V and 7 bases at J, leaving 5 bases unmatched. CDR3 length equals 14 residues. The germline V gene has CDR1 MDHEN and CDR2 SYDVKM. The chain's CDR3 is CASSPGQGRQPQHF. The CDR3 DNA is TGTGCCAGCAGTCCGGGACAGGGGAGGCAGCCCCAGCATTTT.

This chain joins TRBV29-1 and TRBJ1-5; D is possibly TRBD1 (5 bases). The length of the CDR3 is 13 residues. Trimming cost V 5 bases and J 1 base, with 9 bases left between them. Germline V gene sequence: CDR1 SQVTM, CDR2 ANQGSEA. CDR3 nucleotide sequence: TGCAGCGTTCGCGGGGACAGCAATCAGCCCCAGCATTTT. This translates into CSVRGDSNQPQHF.

The V gene is TRBV7-9, the J gene TRBJ1-1; the D gene is possibly TRBD1 (5 bases). Trimming cost V 1 base and J 0 bases, with 15 bases left between them. The V gene's germline CDR1 is SEHNR and CDR2 FQNEAQ (reference sequence). The CDR3 spans 17 residues. DNA for the CDR3: TGTGCCAGCAGCTTAGGACTGGCAGGGACCTTGAACACTGAAGCTTTCTTT. Translation gives CASSLGLAGTLNTEAFF. Looking up the rest from reference TRBV7-9 and TRBJ1-1 gives the full variable domain: DTGVSQNPRHKITKRGQNVTFRCDPISEHNRLYWYRQTLGQGPEFLTYFQNEAQLEKSRLLSDRFSAERPKGSFSTLEIQRTEQGDSAMYLCASSLGLAGTLNTEAFFGQGTRLTVV.

The rearrangement joins TRBV2 to TRBJ2-7; the D call may be TRBD1 or TRBD2 (7 bases each). Germline CDR1 and CDR2: SNHLY and FYNNEI. V lost 11 bases and J lost 6, with 20 bases in between. The CDR3 has 13 amino acids. CDR3: CARGEGAGGEQYV. The CDR3 nucleotides read TGTGCCCGCGGGGAGGGGGCCGGGGGCGAGCAGTACGTC.

The table lists this clonotype with a few counts. The chain combines TRBV7-2 with TRBJ2-5; tentative D call: TRBD2 (5 bases). The V end was cut by 7 bases, the J end by 3 bases, with 12 bases between. The germline V gene has CDR1 SGHTA and CDR2 FQGNSA. The length of the CDR3 is 13 residues. The CDR3 protein is CASTPGIKETQYF. The CDR3 nucleotides are TGTGCCAGCACCCCGGGGATTAAAGAGACCCAGTACTTC.

The rearrangement uses TRBV3-1 and TRBJ2-1, with 8 bases matching TRBD2. The CDR3 covers 16 residues. Trimming cost V 1 base and J 10 bases; bases outside gene matches: 12. The germline V gene has CDR1 LGHDT and CDR2 YNNKEL (reference sequence). The CDR3 sequence is CASSQVPGGGMWEQFF. The CDR3 DNA follows: TGTGCCAGCAGCCAAGTTCCGGGGGGGGGGATGTGGGAGCAGTTCTTC.

This clonotype was recorded a few times. This rearrangement joins TRBV6-1 to TRBJ1-1; D is perhaps TRBD1 (5 bases). This CDR3 spans 15 amino acids. The V end was cut by 7 bases, the J end by 3 bases, with 18 bases between. Germline CDR1 is MNHNS and CDR2 is SASEGT. CDR3: CASTARGTWDTEAFF. In DNA, the CDR3 is TGTGCCAGCACCGCCCGGGGGACGTGGGACACTGAAGCTTTCTTT.

The rearrangement joins TRBV5-1 to TRBJ1-3; 7 bases match TRBD1. The CDR3 is made up of 16 amino acids. From germline, CDR1 is SGHRS and CDR2 YFSETQ. The J segment lost 1 base and the V segment lost 2 bases, leaving 6 bases of the junction unmatched. The CDR3 sequence is CASSLPGQSSGNTIYF. CDR3 sequence (DNA): TGCGCCAGCAGCTTACCGGGACAGAGTTCTGGAAACACCATATATTTT.

The V and J genes are TRBV29-1 and TRBJ2-7, with D maybe TRBD2 (5 bases). CDR3 length: 16 amino acids. In germline, CDR1 is SQVTM, CDR2 ANQGSEA. V was trimmed by 0 bases and J by 1 base, leaving 16 bases between them. The CDR3 DNA reads TGCAGCGTTGAAGACACCACGGGGTTCCTTTCCTACGAGCAGTACTTC. Translation gives CSVEDTTGFLSYEQYF.

This clonotype was seen more than once but under ten times. This chain connects TRBV12-3 or TRBV12-4 to TRBJ1-2; D possibly corresponds to TRBD1 (5 bases). This CDR3 has 14 amino acids. The V end lost 1 base, the J end lost 5 bases, and 11 bases lay between the germline ends. CDR3 sequence: CASSLEAGPYGYTF. CDR3 nucleotides: TGTGCCAGCAGTTTAGAGGCAGGGCCTTATGGCTACACCTTC.

This clonotype was seen repeatedly, ten times or more. The rearrangement links TRBV12-3 or TRBV12-4 to TRBJ1-1; perhaps TRBD1 as D (6 bases). V was shortened by 6 bases and J by 0 bases, with 23 bases between the two germline ends. The CDR3 length is 18 residues. The CDR3 nucleotides read TGTGCCAGCAGCGAAAGCTACAGGGAAATCTTCATGAACACTGAAGCTTTCTTT. Amino acids: CASSESYREIFMNTEAFF.

The table lists this clonotype with a few counts. This chain links TRBV6-2 or TRBV6-3 with TRBJ2-2; TRBD2 agrees at 8 bases. Germline loops: CDR1 MNHEY, CDR2 SVGEGT. The length of the CDR3 is 14 residues. The V segment lost 6 bases and the J segment 4 bases; nucleotides outside the gene matches: 4. The CDR3 here is CASRPAGVTGELFF. The DNA of the CDR3 is TGTGCCAGCAGGCCAGCGGGGGTCACCGGGGAGCTGTTTTTT.

The chain combines TRBV14 with TRBJ2-3, with D unresolved. Germline V gene sequence: CDR1 SGHDN, CDR2 FVKESK. Trimming stripped 5 bases from V and 4 bases from J, with 10 bases between. The CDR3 sequence is 13 residues long. CDR3 region: CASSFFIADTQYF. In DNA form, the CDR3 reads TGTGCCAGCAGCTTCTTTATTGCAGATACGCAGTATTTT.